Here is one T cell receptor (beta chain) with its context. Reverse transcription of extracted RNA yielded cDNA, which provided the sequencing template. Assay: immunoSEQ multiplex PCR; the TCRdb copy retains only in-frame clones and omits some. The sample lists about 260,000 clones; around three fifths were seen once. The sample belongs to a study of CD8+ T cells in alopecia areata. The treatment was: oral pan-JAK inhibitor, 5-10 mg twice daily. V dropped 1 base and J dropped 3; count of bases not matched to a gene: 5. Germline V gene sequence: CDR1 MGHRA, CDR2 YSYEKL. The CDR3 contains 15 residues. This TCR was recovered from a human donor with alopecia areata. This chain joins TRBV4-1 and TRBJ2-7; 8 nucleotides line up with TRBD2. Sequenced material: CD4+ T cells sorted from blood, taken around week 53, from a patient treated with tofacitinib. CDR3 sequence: CASSQVGLARYEQYF. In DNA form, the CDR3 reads TGCGCCAGCAGCCAAGTTGGACTAGCCCGCTACGAGCAGTACTTC.